The 16 T cell receptor beta chains given below trace back to one sample, sequenced in a study of radiotherapy plus CTLA-4 blockade in lung cancer. Here immunoSEQ multiplex PCR was the method, and the copy in TCRdb shows in-frame clones only, minus some. The top ten hold roughly 6.9% of the sample, which has 95,000 to 150,000 clones, around 90% seen once. Sample: peripheral blood, taken from a patient treated with radiotherapy plus ipilimumab. All receptors derive from a human donor with non-small cell lung cancer that progressed on radiotherapy plus ipilimumab.

This chain joins TRBV18 and TRBJ2-7; TRBD1 matches at 9 bases. The CDR3 covers 15 residues. V dropped 6 bases and J dropped 0; count of bases not matched to a gene: 6. CDR1 is KGHSH and CDR2 is LQKENI in the germline V gene. CDR3 protein: CASSPTGGVSYEQYF. As DNA, the CDR3 is TGTGCCAGCTCCCCAACAGGGGGCGTCTCCTACGAGCAGTACTTC.

The genes are TRBV11-2 and TRBJ2-7; no reliable D call. V lost 3 bases and J lost 2, with 11 bases in between. CDR1 and CDR2 (germline): SGHAT, FQNNGV. The CDR3 has 14 residues. CDR3 DNA: TGTGCCAGCAGCTTGGGCATGGGGACCTACGAGCAGTACTTC. Amino acid sequence: CASSLGMGTYEQYF. Combining the CDR3 with reference TRBV11-2 and TRBJ2-7 gives the whole variable domain EAGVAQSPRYKIIEKRQSVAFWCNPISGHATLYWYQQILGQGPKLLIQFQNNGVVDDSQLPKDRFSAERLKGVDSTLKIQPAKLEDSAVYLCASSLGMGTYEQYFGPGTRLTVT.

This rearrangement joins TRBV5-8 to TRBJ1-2; possible D gene TRBD1, 5 bases. This CDR3 spans 15 amino acids. CDR1 and CDR2 (germline): SGHTS, YDEGEE. The V gene lost 3 bases and the J gene lost 3 bases, with 15 bases spanning the gap. In nucleotides, the CDR3 is TGTGCCAGCAGCTCCCCGCGTACAGGCCACTATGGCTACACCTTC. It yields the protein CASSSPRTGHYGYTF.

The CDR3 spells CASSRARGRSYEQYF. In nucleotides, the CDR3 is TGTGCCAGCAGTAGGGCCCGAGGCAGGTCCTACGAGCAGTACTTC. V and J are TRBV6-5 and TRBJ2-7, with no clear D. V was clipped by 5 bases and J by 1 base, with 15 bases between them. Germline V gene lookup returns CDR1 MNHEY and CDR2 SVGAGI. The CDR3 runs 15 residues.

The chain recombines TRBV6-1 with TRBJ2-1; 10 positions match TRBD2. V lost 0 bases to trimming and J lost 3 bases; unmatched junction nucleotides: 2. Germline V CDR1 and CDR2: MNHNS, SASEGT. This CDR3 comprises 16 residues. The CDR3 nucleotides read TGTGCCAGCAGTGAAGCGACTAGCGGGTTCTACAATGAGCAGTTCTTC. This codes for CASSEATSGFYNEQFF.

CDR3 coding DNA: TGTGCCACCAGCAGAGATCTGCAGGGCGGTTTATCCAAAAACATTCAGTACTTC. Translated, it gives CATSRDLQGGLSKNIQYF. The chain has TRBV15 and TRBJ2-4, with TRBD1 as a possible D gene (5 bases). CDR3 length equals 18 residues. Trimming removed 0 bases from V and 2 bases from J, with 17 bases in between. CDR1 is LNHNV, CDR2 YYDKDF, per germline (reference sequence).

The chain carries TRBV2 and TRBJ2-6; D not certain. Germline V gene data show CDR1 as SNHLY and CDR2 as FYNNEI. The CDR3 is 12 residues long. Trimming removed 6 bases at V and 2 bases at J, with 2 bases between. The CDR3 here is CASRAGANVLTF. The CDR3 DNA sequence: TGTGCCAGCAGGGCTGGGGCCAACGTCCTGACTTTC.

This chain connects TRBV4-1 to TRBJ1-2; 9 nucleotides agree with TRBD1. The CDR3 extends over 17 amino acids. Germline trimming cut 1 base from V and 4 bases from J; bases unmatched to any gene: 10. Looked up from germline, CDR1 is MGHRA and CDR2 is YSYEKL. In nucleotides, the CDR3 is TGCGCCAGCAGCCAAGGGGGGACAGGGAGGAAGGGCTATGGCTACACCTTC. It specifies CASSQGGTGRKGYGYTF.

The genes are TRBV25-1 and TRBJ2-2; TRBD2 agrees at 12 bases. CDR3 length equals 17 residues. CDR1 is MGHDK and CDR2 is SYGVNS in the germline V gene. V lost 4 bases, J lost 5 bases, and 8 bases stayed unmatched. The CDR3 reads CASSAPTSGSRTGELFF. The CDR3 DNA reads TGTGCCAGCAGTGCCCCGACTAGCGGGAGTAGGACCGGGGAGCTGTTTTTT.

The chain uses TRBV5-1 and TRBJ2-5, with 10 bases that match TRBD1. Germline V gene data show CDR1 as SGHRS and CDR2 as YFSETQ. Germline trimming cut 3 bases from V and 5 bases from J; bases unmatched to any gene: 7. The CDR3 is made up of 15 amino acids. Written as DNA, the CDR3 is TGCGCCAGCAGCTCAGGGACAGGGGCGTTCGAGACCCAGTACTTC. It translates to CASSSGTGAFETQYF.

This chain links TRBV28 with TRBJ1-2, with D possibly being TRBD1 (5 bases). There are 12 residues in the CDR3. The V gene's germline CDR1 is MDHEN and CDR2 SYDVKM. The V end lost 6 bases, the J end lost 10 bases, and 15 bases lay between the germline ends. CDR3 residues: CASRPGPSPYTF. In DNA form, the CDR3 reads TGTGCCAGCAGACCAGGGCCTTCACCCTACACCTTC.

This chain links TRBV29-1 with TRBJ2-2; D is ambiguous. The length of the CDR3 is 14 residues. The V and J ends lost 6 bases and 5 bases respectively, with 16 bases between them. CDR1 and CDR2 from the germline V gene are SQVTM and ANQGSEA. CDR3 nucleotide sequence: TGCAGCGTCGCAGTATTAGCTAGTACCGGGGAGCTGTTTTTT. Protein product: CSVAVLASTGELFF.

V is TRBV9 and J is TRBJ1-4, with TRBD1 identical over 8 bases. J was trimmed by 0 bases and V by 4 bases; bases with no gene match: 2. The germline V gene has CDR1 SGDLS and CDR2 YYNGEE. The CDR3 is 15 amino acids. The CDR3 nucleotides are TGTGCCAGCAGCCGACAGGGGACAACTAATGAAAAACTGTTTTTT. Protein: CASSRQGTTNEKLFF. Full variable domain (rest looked up from reference TRBV9 and TRBJ1-4): DSGVTQTPKHLITATGQRVTLRCSPRSGDLSVYWYQQSLDQGLQFLIQYYNGEERAKGNILERFSAQQFPDLHSELNLSSLELGDSALYFCASSRQGTTNEKLFFGSGTQLSVL.

The chain links TRBV27 to TRBJ1-5; no clear D gene. Germline values: CDR1 MNHEY, CDR2 SMNVEV (reference sequence). CDR3 length: 16 amino acids. V lost 6 bases and J lost 2, with 17 bases in between. The CDR3 loop reads CASRPKDIEGNQPQHF. The CDR3 nucleotides read TGTGCCAGCAGGCCAAAAGACATCGAGGGCAATCAGCCCCAGCATTTT.

The rearrangement links TRBV29-1 to TRBJ2-7; 7 bases fit TRBD2. Trimming cost V 4 bases and J 6 bases; bases outside gene matches: 3. The CDR3 is 11 residues long. Germline V gives CDR1 SQVTM, CDR2 ANQGSEA. CDR3 sequence: CSVGLAGEQYF. As DNA, the CDR3 is TGCAGCGTTGGACTAGCAGGCGAGCAGTACTTC.

Comments on this clone: The same CDR3 arises from other DNA sequences in this sample as well. The chain uses TRBV2 and TRBJ2-7; tentatively, D is TRBD1 or TRBD2 (6 bases each). CDR3 length: 12 amino acids. V was cut by 8 bases and J by 1 base, with 9 bases left in between. Germline V gene data show CDR1 as SNHLY and CDR2 as FYNNEI. This chain's CDR3 is CASRGLSYEQYF. CDR3 coding DNA: TGTGCCAGCCGGGGGCTATCCTACGAGCAGTACTTC.